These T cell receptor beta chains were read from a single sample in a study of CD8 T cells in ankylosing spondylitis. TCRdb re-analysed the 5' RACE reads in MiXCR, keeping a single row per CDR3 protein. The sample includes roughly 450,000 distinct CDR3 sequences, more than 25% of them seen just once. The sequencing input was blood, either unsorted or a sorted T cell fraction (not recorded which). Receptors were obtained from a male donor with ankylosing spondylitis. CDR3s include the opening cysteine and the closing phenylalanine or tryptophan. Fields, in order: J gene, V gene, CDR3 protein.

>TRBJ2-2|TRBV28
CATQPLAGQNTGELFF
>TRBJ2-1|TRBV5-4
CASSTRDRAYGEQFF
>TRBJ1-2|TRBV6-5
CASSYEKGGPTYGYTF
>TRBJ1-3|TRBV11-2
CASSHPGSQRGNTIYF
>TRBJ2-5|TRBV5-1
CASSLAGWEETQYF
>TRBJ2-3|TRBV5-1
CASSLGGSPTDTQYF
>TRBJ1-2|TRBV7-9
CASSLDGLNYGYTF
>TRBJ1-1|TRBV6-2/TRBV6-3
CASSSQTQAFF
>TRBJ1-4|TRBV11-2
CASSLGVRGNEKLFF
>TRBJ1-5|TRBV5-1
CASSRDGSGQPQHF
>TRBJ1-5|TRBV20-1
CSAQTSTGGAPYSNQPQHF
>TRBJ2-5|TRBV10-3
CAISESPSGGQETQYF
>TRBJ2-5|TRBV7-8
CASTVTGEETQYF
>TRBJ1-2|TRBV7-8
CASSALPGTGGKYGYTF
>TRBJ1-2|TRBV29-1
CSVGPGQGEAF
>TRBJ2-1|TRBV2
CASTLFSYNEQFF
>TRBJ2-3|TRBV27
CASSLKPTDTQYF
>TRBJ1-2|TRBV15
CATSRRTGLTSGYGYTF
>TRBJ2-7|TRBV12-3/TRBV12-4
CASSKSYEQYF
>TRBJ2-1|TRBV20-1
CSARELAADNEQFF
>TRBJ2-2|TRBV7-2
CASSLGPTTGELFF
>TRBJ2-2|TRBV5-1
CASSLEANTGELFF
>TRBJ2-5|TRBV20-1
CSAEYSGRAFETQYF
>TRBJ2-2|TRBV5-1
CASSLLQNTGELFF
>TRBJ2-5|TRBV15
CATSRGQETQYF
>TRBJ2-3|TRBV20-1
CSASHTGTDTQYF
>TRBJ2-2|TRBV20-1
CSASPGQIMSGELFF
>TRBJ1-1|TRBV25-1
CASKGPAGEAFF
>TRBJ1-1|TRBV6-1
CASSTYAQATEAFF
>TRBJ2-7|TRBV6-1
CASSEVGTGEQYF
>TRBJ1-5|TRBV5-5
CASSFSHGGNQPQHF
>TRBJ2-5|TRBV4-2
CASSLMGPATSGRSRGETQYF
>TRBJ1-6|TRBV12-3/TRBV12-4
CASSPRQGANSPLHF
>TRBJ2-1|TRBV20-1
CSARGGRRNEQFF
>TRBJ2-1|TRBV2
CASTPRTSGMGEQFF
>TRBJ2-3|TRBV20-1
CSVKPLAETVF
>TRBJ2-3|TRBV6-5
CASSYGGRADTQYF
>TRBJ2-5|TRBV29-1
CSVGRRETQYF
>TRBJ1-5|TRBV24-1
CATSGTGYNQPQHF
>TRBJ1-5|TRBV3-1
CASSQNAGQGHQPQHF
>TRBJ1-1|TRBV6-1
CASKTGYTEAFF
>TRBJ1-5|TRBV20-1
CSARGRGGGYQPQHF
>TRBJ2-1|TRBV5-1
CASSLGPSGSYEQFF
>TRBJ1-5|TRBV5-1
CASSLRPGSEGNQPQHF
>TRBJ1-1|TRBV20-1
CSAKEGLGEAFF
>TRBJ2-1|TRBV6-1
CASSELATGHYNEQFF
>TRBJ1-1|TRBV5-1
CASSLSPGQGQAFF
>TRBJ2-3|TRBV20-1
CSAPGQVGTDTQYF
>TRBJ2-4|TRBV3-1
CASSRSTIAKNIQYF
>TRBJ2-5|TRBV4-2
CASSPLGRQQETQYF